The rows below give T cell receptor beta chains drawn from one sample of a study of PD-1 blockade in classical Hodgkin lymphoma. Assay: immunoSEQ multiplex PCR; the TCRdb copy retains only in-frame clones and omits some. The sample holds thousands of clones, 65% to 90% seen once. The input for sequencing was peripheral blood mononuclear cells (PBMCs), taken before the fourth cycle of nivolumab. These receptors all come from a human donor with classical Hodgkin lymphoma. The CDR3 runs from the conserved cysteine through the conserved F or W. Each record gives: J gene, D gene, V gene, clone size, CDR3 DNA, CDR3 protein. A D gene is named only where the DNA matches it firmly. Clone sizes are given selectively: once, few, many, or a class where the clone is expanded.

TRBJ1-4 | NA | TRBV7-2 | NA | TGTGCCAGCAGCTTAAGGTCAAGGGCAGGGGCTGCAACTAATGAAAAACTGTTTTTT | CASSLRSRAGAATNEKLFF
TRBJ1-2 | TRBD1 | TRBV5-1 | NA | TGCGCCAGCAGCTCACACCCACAGGGGCAATCACCCAATGGCTACACCTTC | CASSSHPQGQSPNGYTF
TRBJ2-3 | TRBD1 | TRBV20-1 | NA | TGCAGTGCTCCCTGGGGACAGACGCAGTATTTT | CSAPWGQTQYF
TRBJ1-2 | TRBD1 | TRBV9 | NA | TGTGCCAGCAGCGTGTCGGGACAGGGACAGGATGGCTACACCTTC | CASSVSGQGQDGYTF
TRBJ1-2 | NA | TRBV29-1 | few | TGCAGCGCCGAGGGGCAGAACTATGGCTACACCTTC | CSAEGQNYGYTF
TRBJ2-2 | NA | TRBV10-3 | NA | TGTGCCGCACGCCAGGGGAGTGGGGAGCTGTTTTTT | CAARQGSGELFF
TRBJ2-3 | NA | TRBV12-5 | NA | TGTGCTAGTGGTTTGGTACTGGACGGCTCTTTAGGTGATACGCAGTATTTT | CASGLVLDGSLGDTQYF
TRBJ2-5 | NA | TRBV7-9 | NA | TGTGCCAGCAGTTTCCAAAAGACAGACGAGCCCCAGTACTTC | CASSFQKTDEPQYF
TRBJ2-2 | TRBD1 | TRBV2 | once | TGTGCCAGCAGTGAAGCGGGAAGGGGGCCCTACACCGGGGAGCTGTTTTTT | CASSEAGRGPYTGELFF
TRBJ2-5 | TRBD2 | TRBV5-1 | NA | TGCGCCAGCAGTTTCGCGGGGGGTGAGGAGACCCAGTACTTC | CASSFAGGEETQYF
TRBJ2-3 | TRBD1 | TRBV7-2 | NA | TGTGCCAGCAGCCGAGGGGGCCCCCGCACAGATACGCAGTATTTT | CASSRGGPRTDTQYF
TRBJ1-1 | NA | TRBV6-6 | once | TGTGCCAGCAGTCAGAGCCCTGGGGGCGGGAACACTGAAGCTTTCTTT | CASSQSPGGGNTEAFF
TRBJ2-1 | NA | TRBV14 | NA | TGTGCCAGCAGCCAAGATCTATCTCCCCCGGGGCCCCTCTACAATGAGCAGTTCTTC | CASSQDLSPPGPLYNEQFF
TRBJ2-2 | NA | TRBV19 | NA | TGTGCCAGTAGTCCAGGGGGCGGGAGAAACACCGGGGAGCTGTTTTTT | CASSPGGGRNTGELFF
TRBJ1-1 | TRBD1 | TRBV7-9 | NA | TGTGCCAGCAGCAGCAGGGACAGGGAGGGTACTGAAGCTTTCTTT | CASSSRDREGTEAFF
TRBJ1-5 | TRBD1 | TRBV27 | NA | TGTGCCAGCAGTTTAAGGCCAGGGGGCGATCAGCCCCAGCATTTT | CASSLRPGGDQPQHF
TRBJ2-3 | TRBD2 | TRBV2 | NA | TGTGCCAGCAGCTTGACTAGCGGGAGGACAGATACGCAGTATTTT | CASSLTSGRTDTQYF
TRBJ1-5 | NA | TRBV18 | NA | TGTGCCAGCTCACCACCGGGGCAACTTAATCAGCCCCAGCATTTT | CASSPPGQLNQPQHF
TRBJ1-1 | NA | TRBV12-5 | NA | TGTGCTAGTGGTTTGGTACGGGGGACTGAAGCTTTCTTT | CASGLVRGTEAFF
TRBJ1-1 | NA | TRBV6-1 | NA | TGTGCCAGCCGGGAGGGATCAGCTTTCTTT | CASREGSAFF
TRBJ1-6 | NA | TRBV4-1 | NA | TGCGCCAGCAGCCAAGTGAAGTGGTGGTCACCCCTCCACTTT | CASSQVKWWSPLHF
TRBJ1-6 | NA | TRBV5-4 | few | TGTGCCAGCAGCCTTGACAGGAATTCACCCCTCCACTTT | CASSLDRNSPLHF
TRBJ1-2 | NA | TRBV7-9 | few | TGTGCCAGCAGCTTACAGGAGGGCTCGGTCGTGGGCTACACCTTC | CASSLQEGSVVGYTF
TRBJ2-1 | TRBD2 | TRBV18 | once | TGTGCCAGCTCATCGACTAGCGGGGGGCCCGGTGAGCAGTTCTTC | CASSSTSGGPGEQFF
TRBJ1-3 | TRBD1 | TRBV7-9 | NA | TGTGCCAGCAGCTTAGCAGAGGGGGCCCTAAACACCATATATTTT | CASSLAEGALNTIYF
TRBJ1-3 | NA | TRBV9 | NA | TGTGCCAGCAGATCCTCTGGAAACACCATATATTTT | CASRSSGNTIYF
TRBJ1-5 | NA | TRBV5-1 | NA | TGCGCCAGCAGCTTGGACCCGGACAGCAATCAGCCCCAGCATTTT | CASSLDPDSNQPQHF
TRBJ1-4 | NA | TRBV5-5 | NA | TGTGCCAGCAGCTCACACAGGAATGAAAAACTGTTTTTT | CASSSHRNEKLFF
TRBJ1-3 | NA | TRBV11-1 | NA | TGTGCCAGCAGCTTATGGCCTGCCTCTGGAAACACCATATATTTT | CASSLWPASGNTIYF
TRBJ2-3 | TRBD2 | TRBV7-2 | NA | TGTGCCGAAGGGGGGCTAGCGGGGACAGATACGCAGTATTTT | CAEGGLAGTDTQYF